These 19 T cell receptor beta chains came from one sample sequenced in a study of regulatory T cells in long-lasting Graves disease. Investigators prepared the TCR beta libraries by applying iRepertoire HTBI primers and Arm-PCR of CDR3 regions. TCRdb re-analysed the multiplex PCR reads in MiXCR, keeping a single row per CDR3 protein. Of about 470,000 distinct CDR3 sequences listed, around 21% are singletons. Time point in this sample: persistent/refractory GD, antithyroid drugs over 5 years with positive TRAb. Preparation of the TCR library used RNA extracted from PBMCs. Sample: peripheral blood mononuclear cells (PBMCs), taken when the disease was refractory, from a patient treated with antithyroid drugs. The receptors were gathered from a female donor with Graves disease.

This clonotype turned up a few times. Sequence at one end of the junction differs from germline and may be a read error. The chain carries TRBV3-1 and TRBJ2-5, with 11 nucleotides matching TRBD2. The germline V gene has CDR1 LGHDT and CDR2 YNNKEL (reference sequence). The length of the CDR3 is 15 residues. As DNA, the CDR3 is TGTGCCAGCAGTCAAGACCTAGCGGGAGGCGAGACCCGGTACTTC. Translating gives CASSQDLAGGETRYF.

In this sample, this clonotype turned up many times. The V and J genes are TRBV6-1 and TRBJ1-2; unclear D gene. The V gene lost 6 bases and the J gene lost 7 bases, with 9 bases spanning the gap. The V gene's germline CDR1 is MNHNS and CDR2 SASEGT. CDR3 length: 11 residues. DNA for the CDR3: TGTGCCAGCAGCTGGCAGAGTGGCTACACCTTC. Encoded protein: CASSWQSGYTF.

This clonotype was seen a few times. This chain links TRBV9 with TRBJ2-3; D not certain. Germline V CDR1 and CDR2: SGDLS, YYNGEE. Trimming removed 3 bases from V and 6 bases from J, with 8 bases in between. CDR3 length: 12 amino acids. CDR3 DNA: TGTGCCAGCAGCGCCGAACAGGATACGCAGTATTTT. It is translated as CASSAEQDTQYF.

The chain is built from TRBV29-1 and TRBJ2-1, with a possible D match to TRBD1 (6 bases). The CDR3 consists of 14 residues. The ends were cut back, 8 bases at V and 8 bases at J, with 22 bases in the middle. Looked up from germline, CDR1 is SQVTM and CDR2 is ANQGSEA. CDR3 sequence reads: CSYVEGWGLDEQFF. The CDR3 nucleotides are TGCAGCTACGTTGAAGGTTGGGGGCTCGATGAGCAGTTCTTC.

This clonotype was counted between two and nine times. This chain connects TRBV30 to TRBJ2-2, with 7 bases fitting TRBD1. Unmatched junction bases numbered 6, after V lost 0 bases and J lost 5 bases. CDR3 length equals 15 residues. The germline V gene has CDR1 GTSNPN and CDR2 SVGIG (reference sequence). The CDR3 reads CAWSVLTGPTGELFF. Written as DNA, the CDR3 is TGTGCCTGGAGTGTACTGACAGGGCCGACCGGGGAGCTGTTTTTT.

This clonotype has at least ten counts. The chain links TRBV7-9 to TRBJ1-4; TRBD1 matches 7 bases. The CDR3 length is 14 residues. Looked up from germline, CDR1 is SEHNR and CDR2 is FQNEAQ (reference sequence). Unmatched junction bases numbered 6, after V lost 5 bases and J lost 6 bases. DNA for the CDR3: TGTGCCAGCAGCAAAGACAGGGTCGATGAAAAACTGTTTTTT. Amino acid sequence: CASSKDRVDEKLFF. Drawing the rest from reference TRBV7-9 and TRBJ1-4, the complete variable domain is DTGVSQNPRHKITKRGQNVTFRCDPISEHNRLYWYRQTLGQGPEFLTYFQNEAQLEKSRLLSDRFSAERPKGSFSTLEIQRTEQGDSAMYLCASSKDRVDEKLFFGSGTQLSVL.

This clonotype was counted many times. This chain connects TRBV6-2 or TRBV6-3 to TRBJ2-1; 10 nucleotides match TRBD2. The CDR3 is made up of 16 amino acids. J lost 5 bases, V lost 8 bases, and 12 bases had no gene match. Looked up from germline, CDR1 is MNHEY and CDR2 is SVGEGT. CDR3 loop: CASGPPGTSADNEQFF. CDR3 nucleotides: TGTGCCAGCGGACCACCCGGGACTAGCGCTGACAATGAGCAGTTCTTC.

The chain uses TRBV12-5 and TRBJ1-1; D may be TRBD1 (6 bases). The germline V and J ends were trimmed by 0 bases and 0 bases, with 14 bases remaining between them. The CDR3 covers 17 residues. Per the germline V gene, CDR1 is LGHNT and CDR2 is FRNRAP. CDR3 protein: CASGLVLGGFMNTEAFF. CDR3 sequence (DNA): TGTGCTAGTGGTTTGGTGTTAGGGGGATTCATGAACACTGAAGCTTTCTTT. Drawing the rest from reference TRBV12-5 and TRBJ1-1, the complete variable domain is DARVTQTPRHKVTEMGQEVTMRCQPILGHNTVFWYRQTMMQGLELLAYFRNRAPLDDSGMPKDRFSAEMPDATLATLKIQPSEPRDSAVYFCASGLVLGGFMNTEAFFGQGTRLTVV.

DNA of the CDR3: TGTGCCAGCAGTCCCACTGCAGGTGCAACTAATGAAAAACTGTTTTTT. This gives the protein CASSPTAGATNEKLFF. The chain has TRBV25-1 and TRBJ1-4; D gene ambiguous. Trimming took off 5 bases at V and 0 bases at J, with 13 bases between the two ends. The germline CDR1 and CDR2 sequences are MGHDK and SYGVNS. This CDR3 spans 16 amino acids.

This clonotype has a count of ten or more. The J gene is TRBJ1-1, the V gene TRBV28, with 9 bases identical to TRBD1. With 3 bases clipped from V and 13 bases from J, the junction kept 18 bases outside the gene matches. The CDR3 runs to 16 residues. The germline V gene encodes CDR1 MDHEN and CDR2 SYDVKM. This chain's CDR3 is CASSFLVPDRGREDFF. As DNA, the CDR3 is TGTGCCAGCAGTTTTTTGGTGCCGGACAGGGGACGGGAGGATTTCTTT.

This clonotype was detected many times. The chain carries TRBV29-1 and TRBJ1-2; 10 nucleotides align to TRBD1. Germline CDR1 reads SQVTM; CDR2 reads ANQGSEA. J lost 2 bases, V lost 6 bases, and 6 bases had no gene match. The CDR3 runs to 14 residues. The CDR3 DNA reads TGCAGCGTACGGGACAGGGGCTTAAACTATGGCTACACCTTC. This translates into CSVRDRGLNYGYTF.

There are many counts of this clonotype. The rearrangement uses TRBV2 and TRBJ1-2; D possibly corresponds to TRBD1 (5 bases). This CDR3 is built from 12 residues. Germline CDR1 SNHLY, CDR2 FYNNEI. The V end lost 8 bases, the J end lost 4 bases, and 11 bases lay between the germline ends. Here the CDR3 reads CASQPGPYGYTF. The CDR3 DNA is TGTGCCAGCCAACCAGGGCCCTATGGCTACACCTTC.

This clonotype appeared a few times. The rearrangement uses TRBV5-8 and TRBJ2-2, with 7 nucleotides matching TRBD2. V shed 10 bases, J shed 8 bases, and the junction held 11 bases outside the gene matches. This CDR3 has 13 amino acids. Germline V lookup: CDR1 SGHTS, CDR2 YDEGEE. As DNA, the CDR3 is TGTGCCCCTTCTAGCGGAGTTGGTGGGGAGCTGTTTTTT. It yields the protein CAPSSGVGGELFF.

This clonotype was picked up a small number of times. The chain links TRBV19 to TRBJ1-1, with unresolved D. CDR1 and CDR2 (germline): LNHDA, SQIVND (reference sequence). The CDR3 loop spans 13 amino acids. The ends were cut back, 6 bases at V and 1 base at J, with 9 bases in the middle. CDR3 loop: CASRPDTNTEAFF. As DNA, the CDR3 is TGTGCCAGTAGACCCGACACGAACACTGAAGCTTTCTTT.

The rearrangement uses TRBV30 and TRBJ1-1, with TRBD1 matching over 8 bases. The CDR3 is 13 residues long. V gave up 3 bases and J gave up 12 bases; unmatched junction bases: 12. In germline, CDR1 is GTSNPN, CDR2 SVGIG (reference sequence). CDR3 sequence reads: CAWSADRARSTFF. In DNA form, the CDR3 reads TGTGCCTGGAGCGCGGACAGGGCGCGATCGACTTTCTTT.

This clonotype occurred many times. The chain employs TRBV12-3 or TRBV12-4 and TRBJ2-2, with 7 bases lining up with TRBD2. CDR3 length equals 20 residues. J was trimmed by 4 bases and V by 9 bases; bases with no gene match: 26. Here the CDR3 reads CASRKASGSSNGRLTGELFF. DNA of the CDR3: TGTGCCAGTCGAAAAGCGTCGGGGTCATCCAACGGGAGGCTCACCGGGGAGCTGTTTTTT.

A note on this clonotype: It may be a read error: a sequence one base away is much more abundant. V usage is TRBV27 and J usage is TRBJ2-7; D gene uncertain. Per the germline V gene, CDR1 is MNHEY and CDR2 is SMNVEV (reference sequence). This CDR3 is 12 amino acids long. The CDR3 nucleotides read TGTGCACGGAAAAATCACTCCTACGAGCAGCACTTC. Translation gives CARKNHSYEQHF.

As regards this clonotype: This may be a read error: a much more frequent sequence differs by one nucleotide. The chain recombines TRBV5-1 with TRBJ2-5; D unclear. The ends were cut back, 0 bases at V and 2 bases at J, with 8 bases in the middle. Germline CDR1 SGHRS, CDR2 YFSETQ. The CDR3 is made up of 14 amino acids. CDR3 nucleotide sequence: TGCGCCAGCAGCTTGGACCAGAGGCAAGAGACCCAGTACTTC. Amino acids: CASSLDQRQETQYF.

The chain's CDR3 is CASSQELYGGSLYEQYF. CDR3 sequence (DNA): TGTGCCAGCAGCCAAGAGCTCTATGGCGGGAGTCTCTACGAGCAGTACTTC. This chain joins TRBV3-1 and TRBJ2-7, with 7 bases that match TRBD2. This CDR3 is 17 amino acids long. The germline V gene encodes CDR1 LGHDT and CDR2 YNNKEL (reference sequence). Trimming cost V 0 bases and J 3 bases; bases outside gene matches: 11.